What follows describes a single T cell receptor (beta chain). Its matching antigen is unknown. The data are from a study of CD8 T cells in ankylosing spondylitis. Study observations and caveats: Earlier studies detected some motif variants in reactive arthritis synovial fluid and blood. The authors reported significant enrichment of disease-linked clones in matched ankylosing spondylitis synovial fluid. Among TCR beta sequences, a motif of roughly 8 highly homologous variants appeared characteristic of ankylosing spondylitis blood. Relatively rare in peripheral blood, disease-linked clones were also CD8+.

Trimming at V came to 8 bases and at J to 6 bases, leaving 9 bases not matched to a gene. The length of the CDR3 is 12 residues. CDR1 SQVTM and CDR2 ANQGSEA come from the germline V gene. Making the TCR beta libraries involved quantitative 5'-RACE with molecular barcodes. TCRdb fed the 5' RACE reads into MiXCR, producing one record per CDR3 protein. The data contain about 800,000 distinct CDR3 sequences, 10% to 15% of them seen just once; the ten biggest clones take up 0.51%. The rearrangement uses TRBV29-1 and TRBJ2-5, with 7 nucleotides matching TRBD2. The receptor's source is a male donor with ankylosing spondylitis. Material: blood, either unsorted or a sorted T cell fraction (not recorded which). CDR3 DNA sequence: TGCAGCCCTGTAGGGACTACTAAGACCCAGTACTTC. Translation: CSPVGTTKTQYF.